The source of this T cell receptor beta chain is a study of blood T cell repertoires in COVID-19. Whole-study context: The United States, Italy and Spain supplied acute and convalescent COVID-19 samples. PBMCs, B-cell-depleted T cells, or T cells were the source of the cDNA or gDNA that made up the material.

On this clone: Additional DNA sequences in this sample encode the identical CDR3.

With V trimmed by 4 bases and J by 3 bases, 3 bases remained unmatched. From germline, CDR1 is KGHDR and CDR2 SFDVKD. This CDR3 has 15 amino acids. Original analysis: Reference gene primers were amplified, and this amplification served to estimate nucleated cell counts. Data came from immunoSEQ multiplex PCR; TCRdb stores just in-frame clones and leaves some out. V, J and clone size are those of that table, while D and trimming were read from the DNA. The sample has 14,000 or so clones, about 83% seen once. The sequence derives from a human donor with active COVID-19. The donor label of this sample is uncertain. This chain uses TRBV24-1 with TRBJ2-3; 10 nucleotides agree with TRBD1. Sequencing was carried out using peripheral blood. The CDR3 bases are TGTGCCACCAGTGACCCGGGACAGGGGACAGATACGCAGTATTTT. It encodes CATSDPGQGTDTQYF.